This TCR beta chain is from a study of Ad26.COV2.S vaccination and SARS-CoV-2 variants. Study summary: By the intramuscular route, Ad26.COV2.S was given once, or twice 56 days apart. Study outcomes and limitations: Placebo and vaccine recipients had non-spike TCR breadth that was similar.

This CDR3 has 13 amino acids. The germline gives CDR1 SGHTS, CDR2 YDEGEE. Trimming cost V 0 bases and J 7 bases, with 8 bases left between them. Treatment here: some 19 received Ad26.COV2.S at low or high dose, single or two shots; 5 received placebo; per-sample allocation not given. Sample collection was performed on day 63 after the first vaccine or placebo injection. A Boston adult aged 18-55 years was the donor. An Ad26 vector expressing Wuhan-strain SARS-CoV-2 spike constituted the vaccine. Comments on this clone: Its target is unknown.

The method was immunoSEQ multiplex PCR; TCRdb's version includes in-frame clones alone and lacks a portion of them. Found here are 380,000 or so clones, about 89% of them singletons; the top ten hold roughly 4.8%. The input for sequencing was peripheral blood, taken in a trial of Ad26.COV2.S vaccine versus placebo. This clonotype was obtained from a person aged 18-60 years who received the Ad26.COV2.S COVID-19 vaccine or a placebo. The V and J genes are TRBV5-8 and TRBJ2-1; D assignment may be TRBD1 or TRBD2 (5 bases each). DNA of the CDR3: TGTGCCAGCAGCTTGGGGGGGAAGAATGAGCAGTTCTTC. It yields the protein CASSLGGKNEQFF.